This entry lists 7 T cell receptor beta chains sequenced from one sample in a study of regulatory T cells. Whole-study findings and limits: In CD3G-deficient patients, conventional CD4+ T cells were enriched for hydrophobic CDR3 residues at positions 6 and 7.

The primer mix had 52 TRBV and 13 TRBJ primers. Repertoires were generated with immunoSEQ multiplex PCR, while TCRdb's copy carries only in-frame clones and drops some. The sample consists of around 15,000 clones, 75% to 85% of them appearing once. The antigens for these receptors are not known. The sample was conventional CD4+ T cells sorted from blood. The receptors derive from a person aged 25 to 45 with CD3G deficiency.

The V and J genes are TRBV5-1 and TRBJ2-7; 8 bases map to TRBD1. Unmatched junction bases numbered 9, after V lost 4 bases and J lost 3 bases. CDR1 is SGHRS and CDR2 is YFSETQ in the germline V gene. This CDR3 comprises 15 residues. Here the CDR3 DNA reads TGCGCCAGCAGCCCAAGCTCCGGGACAGGCTACGAGCAGTACTTC. The encoded protein is CASSPSSGTGYEQYF.

This clone has only a few counts. The V gene is TRBV28, the J gene TRBJ2-7; 7 bases align to TRBD1. Germline V CDR1 and CDR2: MDHEN, SYDVKM. This CDR3 contains 12 residues. Trimming at V came to 5 bases and at J to 3 bases, leaving 1 base not matched to a gene. CDR3 DNA sequence: TGTGCCAGCAGTAGACAGGGCTACGAGCAGTACTTC. Its protein is CASSRQGYEQYF.

The gene calls are TRBV5-1 and TRBJ1-2; 9 nucleotides align to TRBD1. The germline V gene has CDR1 SGHRS and CDR2 YFSETQ. The J segment lost 3 bases and the V segment lost 0 bases, leaving 6 bases of the junction unmatched. CDR3 length equals 16 residues. The CDR3 reads CASSLVGQGDDYGYTF. The DNA for the CDR3 is TGCGCCAGCAGCTTGGTGGGACAGGGAGACGACTATGGCTACACCTTC.

The chain employs TRBV7-9 and TRBJ2-3; D remains unclear. The germline CDR1 and CDR2 sequences are SEHNR and FQNEAQ (reference sequence). The CDR3 is made up of 13 amino acids. The V end was cut by 1 base, the J end by 5 bases, with 7 bases between. In DNA, the CDR3 is TGTGCCAGCAGCTTAGGGGGTCGAGATACGCAGTATTTT. It specifies CASSLGGRDTQYF.

The chain combines TRBV7-9 with TRBJ1-2, with 9 bases fitting TRBD1. Losses at the gene ends were 6 bases for V and 8 bases for J; bases not matched to a gene: 10. The CDR3 runs 14 residues. CDR1 is SEHNR, CDR2 FQNEAQ, per germline (reference sequence). The CDR3 spells CASSSSGTGKGYTF. CDR3 sequence (DNA): TGTGCCAGCAGTTCTTCCGGGACAGGGAAAGGCTACACCTTC. The full variable domain, completed using reference TRBV7-9 and TRBJ1-2, is DTGVSQNPRHKITKRGQNVTFRCDPISEHNRLYWYRQTLGQGPEFLTYFQNEAQLEKSRLLSDRFSAERPKGSFSTLEIQRTEQGDSAMYLCASSSSGTGKGYTFGSGTRLTVV.

This clone showed up just a few times. This chain uses TRBV6-1 with TRBJ2-7; a possible D gene is TRBD2 (7 bases). The CDR3 is 14 amino acids. Germline CDR1 reads MNHNS; CDR2 reads SASEGT. Trimming removed 5 bases at V and 6 bases at J, with 17 bases between. The CDR3 sequence is CASSNLPRGGEQYF. The DNA for the CDR3 is TGTGCCAGCAGTAACCTTCCGAGGGGGGGCGAGCAGTACTTC.

The chain employs TRBV7-9 and TRBJ1-4; D uncertain. With 4 bases removed from V and 0 bases from J, the gap between germline ends came to 12 bases. This CDR3 contains 16 residues. The germline V gene has CDR1 SEHNR and CDR2 FQNEAQ (reference sequence). The CDR3 is CASSSGRRATNEKLFF. In DNA, the CDR3 is TGTGCCAGCAGCTCCGGCAGGAGAGCAACTAATGAAAAACTGTTTTTT. Complete variable domain (other parts from reference TRBV7-9 and TRBJ1-4): DTGVSQNPRHKITKRGQNVTFRCDPISEHNRLYWYRQTLGQGPEFLTYFQNEAQLEKSRLLSDRFSAERPKGSFSTLEIQRTEQGDSAMYLCASSSGRRATNEKLFFGSGTQLSVL.